A single sample gave rise to the 19 T cell receptor beta chains below, sequenced in a study of neurological immune-mediated disorders. MiXCR, run by TCRdb on the 5' RACE reads, gives a single entry per CDR3 protein. The data hold about 58,000 distinct CDR3 sequences, with approximately 3.1% observed a single time. Sequenced input: PBMCs. The receptor set was obtained from a woman aged 55 to 70 with multiple sclerosis.

This clonotype was seen repeatedly, ten times or more. This chain connects TRBV12-5 to TRBJ2-7, with D perhaps TRBD2 (6 bases). Trimming shortened V by 5 bases and J by 4 bases, and 18 bases separated the two germline ends. Germline V CDR1 and CDR2: LGHNT, FRNRAP. The CDR3 has 15 residues. CDR3 amino acids: CASGKPTRRGYEQYF. The CDR3 DNA reads TGTGCTAGTGGTAAACCGACCCGCCGGGGGTACGAGCAGTACTTC.

This clonotype showed up many times. The chain employs TRBV20-1 and TRBJ2-1; D gene ambiguous. V was clipped by 4 bases and J by 7 bases, with 11 bases between them. The CDR3 consists of 12 residues. Germline V gene sequence: CDR1 DFQATT, CDR2 SNEGSKA (reference sequence). The CDR3 protein is CSAIDLLNEQFF. The CDR3 DNA follows: TGCAGTGCTATCGACCTCTTGAATGAGCAGTTCTTC.

The chain uses TRBV7-6 and TRBJ2-7, with 7 bases that match TRBD1. This CDR3 contains 14 residues. J gave up 6 bases and V 5 bases, and 10 bases lay outside the gene matches. Germline V CDR1 and CDR2: SGHVS, FNYEAQ. CDR3 sequence: CASSELTGSSEQYF. The CDR3 DNA sequence: TGTGCCAGCAGCGAGTTGACAGGGAGCTCCGAGCAGTACTTC.

The sample holds many counts of this clonotype. This chain links TRBV6-5 with TRBJ1-1; D unclear. The CDR3 contains 12 residues. V shed 8 bases and J shed 1 base, with 8 bases lying between them. CDR1 and CDR2 from the germline V gene are MNHEY and SVGAGI. The CDR3 spells CASSRGNTEAFF. For the CDR3, the DNA is TGTGCCAGCTCTAGAGGGAACACTGAAGCTTTCTTT.

This clonotype has ten or more counts. The V and J genes are TRBV20-1 and TRBJ2-1; TRBD2 matches 8 bases. V trimming: 4 bases; J trimming: 7 bases; junction bases outside the gene matches: 15. CDR3 length: 16 amino acids. CDR1 DFQATT and CDR2 SNEGSKA come from the germline V gene (reference sequence). The CDR3 sequence is CSAIQGGVSGTNEQFF. The CDR3 region has the DNA TGCAGTGCTATTCAGGGTGGGGTTAGCGGGACGAATGAGCAGTTCTTC.

This clonotype was seen only a few times. The chain recombines TRBV5-6 with TRBJ2-3; D is possibly TRBD1 (7 bases). V lost 6 bases and J 5 bases, leaving 19 bases between the germline ends. Germline V lookup: CDR1 SGHDT, CDR2 YYEEEE. This CDR3 contains 15 residues. CDR3 loop: CASILTPGGKDTQYF. The CDR3 nucleotides are TGTGCCAGCATCCTCACCCCAGGGGGGAAAGATACGCAGTATTTT.

On this clonotype itself: Given a much more abundant clone one base away, this may be a read error. Since the CDR3 does not end with the conserved phenylalanine or tryptophan, this likely comes from a read error. The chain couples TRBV3-1 to TRBJ2-3; D is undetermined. The CDR3 extends over 13 amino acids. Between the trimmed V and J ends, which lost 1 base and 6 bases, there was a span of 8 bases. Germline loops: CDR1 LGHDT, CDR2 YNNKEL (reference sequence). Here the CDR3 DNA reads TGTGCCAGCAGCCAAGCCCACGGGGATACGCAGTATATT. Translating it yields CASSQAHGDTQYI.

In its sample, this clonotype was seen many times. The chain carries TRBV18 and TRBJ2-2; TRBD1 aligns across 7 bases. CDR1 is KGHSH and CDR2 is LQKENI in the germline V gene. V shed 1 base and J 6 bases; nucleotides not matched to a gene: 2. This CDR3 comprises 14 residues. The CDR3 loop reads CASSPRQGAGELFF. DNA for the CDR3: TGTGCCAGCTCACCACGACAGGGCGCCGGGGAGCTGTTTTTT.

This clonotype came up many times. This chain uses TRBV6-6 with TRBJ2-1; no clear D. Germline CDR1 and CDR2: MNHNY and SVGAGI (reference sequence). This CDR3 region has 13 residues. The V end lost 5 bases, the J end lost 0 bases, and 5 bases lay between the germline ends. CDR3 sequence: CASSARSYNEQFF. The CDR3 region has the DNA TGTGCCAGCAGTGCCCGCTCCTACAATGAGCAGTTCTTC.

This clonotype has ten or more counts. The V gene is TRBV20-1, the J gene TRBJ1-5; D not resolved. Germline V gene lookup returns CDR1 DFQATT and CDR2 SNEGSKA (reference sequence). The CDR3 length is 15 residues. Trimming removed 1 base from V and 11 bases from J, with 21 bases in between. The CDR3 is CSARVVGSDPSSQHF. As DNA, the CDR3 is TGCAGTGCTAGAGTGGTAGGGTCAGACCCATCTTCCCAGCATTTT.

This clonotype came up many times. The chain combines TRBV5-5 with TRBJ1-2; D is ambiguous. CDR1 is SGHKS and CDR2 is YYEKEE in the germline V gene (reference sequence). V shed 1 base and J shed 9 bases, with 7 bases lying between them. The CDR3 is 11 amino acids. In DNA, the CDR3 is TGTGCCAGCAGCTTGTTGCAGAGCTACACCTTC. Amino acids: CASSLLQSYTF.

This clonotype has at least ten counts. The chain combines TRBV5-1 with TRBJ2-7; tentative D call: TRBD1 (5 bases). Germline V lookup: CDR1 SGHRS, CDR2 YFSETQ. V was shortened by 3 bases and J by 5 bases, with 12 bases between the two germline ends. There are 13 residues in the CDR3. The CDR3 spells CASSSALGDEQYF. In nucleotides, the CDR3 is TGCGCCAGCAGCTCAGCTTTAGGGGACGAGCAGTACTTC.

V and J are TRBV15 and TRBJ1-2, with 9 bases matching TRBD1. Germline V gene data show CDR1 as LNHNV and CDR2 as YYDKDF (reference sequence). The CDR3 is 17 residues long. V was clipped by 1 base and J by 4 bases; unmatched bases: 10. The DNA of the CDR3 is TGTGCCACCAGCAGAGCCCTCCGGACAGGGGACGGCTATGGCTACACCTTC. This codes for CATSRALRTGDGYGYTF.

This clonotype came up many times. This sequence joins TRBV20-1 and TRBJ2-3, with D unclear. This CDR3 is built from 14 residues. Germline lookup yields CDR1 DFQATT and CDR2 SNEGSKA (reference sequence). Trimming took 3 bases from V and 1 from J, leaving 11 bases between them. CDR3 DNA sequence: TGCAGTGCTAGTCGGCTTTTGGGCACAGATACGCAGTATTTT. It codes for CSASRLLGTDTQYF.

This clonotype was counted at least ten times. The CDR3 sequence is CASSWDRADTQYF. The CDR3 DNA follows: TGTGCCAGCAGTTGGGATCGGGCAGATACGCAGTATTTT. This rearrangement joins TRBV5-6 to TRBJ2-3; D gene unclear. Per the germline V gene, CDR1 is SGHDT and CDR2 is YYEEEE. This CDR3 region has 13 residues. V was shortened by 5 bases and J by 4 bases, with 11 bases between the two germline ends.

This clonotype was detected ten times or more. The chain recombines TRBV5-1 with TRBJ2-2, with D unresolved. The CDR3 contains 12 residues. CDR1 and CDR2 (germline): SGHRS, YFSETQ. V shed 4 bases and J shed 2 bases, with 3 bases lying between them. The CDR3 region is CASSENTGELFF. The CDR3 DNA follows: TGCGCCAGCAGCGAAAACACCGGGGAGCTGTTTTTT.

Ten or more counts support this clonotype. This chain connects TRBV24-1 to TRBJ2-1; TRBD2 is a possible D gene (5 bases). The germline V gene has CDR1 KGHDR and CDR2 SFDVKD. V dropped 5 bases and J dropped 6 bases, with 10 bases sitting between them. The CDR3 runs to 13 residues. CDR3 sequence: CATSASRGNEQFF. The CDR3 nucleotides are TGTGCCACCAGTGCCTCCCGGGGCAATGAGCAGTTCTTC.

This clonotype was seen once. The chain joins TRBV2 to TRBJ1-2; D is ambiguous. Per germline, CDR1 SNHLY and CDR2 FYNNEI. Between the trimmed V and J ends, which lost 6 bases and 2 bases, there was a span of 13 bases. The CDR3 spans 14 residues. CDR3 sequence: CASRKETVNYGYTF. The CDR3 coding sequence is TGTGCCAGCAGGAAGGAGACGGTAAACTATGGCTACACCTTC. The whole variable domain, filled in from reference TRBV2 and TRBJ1-2, reads EPEVTQTPSHQVTQMGQEVILRCVPISNHLYFYWYRQILGQKVEFLVSFYNNEISEKSEIFDDQFSVERPDGSNFTLKIRSTKLEDSAMYFCASRKETVNYGYTFGSGTRLTVV.

Many counts were recorded for this clonotype. The genes are TRBV27 and TRBJ2-5; a possible D gene is TRBD2 (5 bases). Trimming removed 11 bases from V and 5 bases from J, with 21 bases in between. Germline V gene sequence: CDR1 MNHEY, CDR2 SMNVEV (reference sequence). The CDR3 extends over 14 amino acids. The chain's CDR3 is CAPSWAPGGETQYF. The CDR3 nucleotides are TGTGCCCCTTCCTGGGCACCCGGAGGCGAGACCCAGTACTTC.